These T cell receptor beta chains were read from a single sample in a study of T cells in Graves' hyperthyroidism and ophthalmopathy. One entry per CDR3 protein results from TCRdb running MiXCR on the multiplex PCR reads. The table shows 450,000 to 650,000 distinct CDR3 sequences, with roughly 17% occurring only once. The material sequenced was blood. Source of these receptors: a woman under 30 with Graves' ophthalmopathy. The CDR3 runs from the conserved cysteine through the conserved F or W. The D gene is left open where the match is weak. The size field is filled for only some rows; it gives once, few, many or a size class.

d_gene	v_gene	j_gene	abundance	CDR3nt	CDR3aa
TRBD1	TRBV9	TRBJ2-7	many	TGTGCCAGCAGCGTAGGATCGCAGGGGGCCCCCTACGAGCAGTACTTC	CASSVGSQGAPYEQYF
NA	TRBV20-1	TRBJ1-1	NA	TGCAATCACCTAGGACAGTCGAACTATGAAGCTTTCTTT	CNHLGQSNYEAFF
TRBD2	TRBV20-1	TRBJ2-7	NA	TGCAGTGCTAGGAGTTTAGCGGGAGATTACTACGAGCAGTACTTC	CSARSLAGDYYEQYF
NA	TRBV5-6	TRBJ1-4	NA	TGTGCCAGCAGCTCTAATGGGCAGCCTAATGAAAAACTGTTTTTT	CASSSNGQPNEKLFF
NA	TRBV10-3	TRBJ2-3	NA	TGTGCCATCAGTGAGCGGGGAAGCACAGATACGCAGTATTTT	CAISERGSTDTQYF
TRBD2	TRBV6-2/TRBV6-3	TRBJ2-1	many	TGTGCCAGCAGTTACCTACTAGCGGGAGATGAGCAGTTCTTC	CASSYLLAGDEQFF
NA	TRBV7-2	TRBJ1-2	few	TGTGCCAGCAGCTCTCCGAGGCGGGATGGCTACACCTTC	CASSSPRRDGYTF
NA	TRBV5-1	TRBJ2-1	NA	TGCGCCAGCAGAGTAGACGGTAACCCGTACAATGAGCAGTTCTTC	CASRVDGNPYNEQFF
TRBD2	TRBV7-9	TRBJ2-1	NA	TGTGCCAGCAGCTTAGGGACTAGCGGGGGAACCTACAATGAGCAGTTCTTC	CASSLGTSGGTYNEQFF
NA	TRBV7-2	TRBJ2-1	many	TGTGCCAGCAGCTCGGGTCCACATGAGCAGTTCTTC	CASSSGPHEQFF
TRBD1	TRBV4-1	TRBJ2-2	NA	TGCGCCAGCAGCCAAGCCTTGGGGACAGCATCCGGGGAGCTGTTTTTT	CASSQALGTASGELFF
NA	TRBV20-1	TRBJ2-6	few	TGCAGTGCTAGTTCGGGGGTTGGGGCCAACGTCCTGACTTTC	CSASSGVGANVLTF
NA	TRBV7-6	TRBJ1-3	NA	TGTGCCAGCAGCTTAGACCCCTCAATCTCCTCTGGAAACACCATATATTTT	CASSLDPSISSGNTIYF
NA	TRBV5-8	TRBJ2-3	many	TGTGCCAGCAGCTTGGAAAGGGGCGACACAGATACGCAGTATTTT	CASSLERGDTDTQYF
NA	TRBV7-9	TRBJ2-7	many	TGTGCCAGCAGCTTAAACCCCTACGAGCAGTACTTC	CASSLNPYEQYF